This entry describes one T cell receptor (beta chain). Its target is not known. V gave up 4 bases and J gave up 6 bases, with 12 bases separating them. CDR1 SEHNR and CDR2 FQNEAQ come from the germline V gene (reference sequence). The CDR3 has 13 residues. The TCR beta cDNA libraries contained unique molecular identifiers. MiXCR was run by TCRdb on the PCR reads, yielding one entry per CDR3 protein. The sample consists of fewer than 900,000 distinct CDR3 sequences, more than 45% of them appearing once. These data belong to a study of post-analysis software for immune sequencing data. General study points: A handful of TRBV segments (TRBV5-6, TRBV5-1 and TRBV20-1 among them) occurred more frequently in patients than in controls.

The J gene is TRBJ1-1, the V gene TRBV7-9; D may be TRBD1 (5 bases). This TCR derives from a girl under 18 with multiple sclerosis. What was sequenced was blood. The chain's CDR3 is CASSSGTRPEAFF. DNA for the CDR3: TGTGCCAGCAGCTCCGGGACCAGGCCTGAAGCTTTCTTT. Looking up the rest from reference TRBV7-9 and TRBJ1-1 gives the full variable domain: DTGVSQNPRHKITKRGQNVTFRCDPISEHNRLYWYRQTLGQGPEFLTYFQNEAQLEKSRLLSDRFSAERPKGSFSTLEIQRTEQGDSAMYLCASSSGTRPEAFFGQGTRLTVV.